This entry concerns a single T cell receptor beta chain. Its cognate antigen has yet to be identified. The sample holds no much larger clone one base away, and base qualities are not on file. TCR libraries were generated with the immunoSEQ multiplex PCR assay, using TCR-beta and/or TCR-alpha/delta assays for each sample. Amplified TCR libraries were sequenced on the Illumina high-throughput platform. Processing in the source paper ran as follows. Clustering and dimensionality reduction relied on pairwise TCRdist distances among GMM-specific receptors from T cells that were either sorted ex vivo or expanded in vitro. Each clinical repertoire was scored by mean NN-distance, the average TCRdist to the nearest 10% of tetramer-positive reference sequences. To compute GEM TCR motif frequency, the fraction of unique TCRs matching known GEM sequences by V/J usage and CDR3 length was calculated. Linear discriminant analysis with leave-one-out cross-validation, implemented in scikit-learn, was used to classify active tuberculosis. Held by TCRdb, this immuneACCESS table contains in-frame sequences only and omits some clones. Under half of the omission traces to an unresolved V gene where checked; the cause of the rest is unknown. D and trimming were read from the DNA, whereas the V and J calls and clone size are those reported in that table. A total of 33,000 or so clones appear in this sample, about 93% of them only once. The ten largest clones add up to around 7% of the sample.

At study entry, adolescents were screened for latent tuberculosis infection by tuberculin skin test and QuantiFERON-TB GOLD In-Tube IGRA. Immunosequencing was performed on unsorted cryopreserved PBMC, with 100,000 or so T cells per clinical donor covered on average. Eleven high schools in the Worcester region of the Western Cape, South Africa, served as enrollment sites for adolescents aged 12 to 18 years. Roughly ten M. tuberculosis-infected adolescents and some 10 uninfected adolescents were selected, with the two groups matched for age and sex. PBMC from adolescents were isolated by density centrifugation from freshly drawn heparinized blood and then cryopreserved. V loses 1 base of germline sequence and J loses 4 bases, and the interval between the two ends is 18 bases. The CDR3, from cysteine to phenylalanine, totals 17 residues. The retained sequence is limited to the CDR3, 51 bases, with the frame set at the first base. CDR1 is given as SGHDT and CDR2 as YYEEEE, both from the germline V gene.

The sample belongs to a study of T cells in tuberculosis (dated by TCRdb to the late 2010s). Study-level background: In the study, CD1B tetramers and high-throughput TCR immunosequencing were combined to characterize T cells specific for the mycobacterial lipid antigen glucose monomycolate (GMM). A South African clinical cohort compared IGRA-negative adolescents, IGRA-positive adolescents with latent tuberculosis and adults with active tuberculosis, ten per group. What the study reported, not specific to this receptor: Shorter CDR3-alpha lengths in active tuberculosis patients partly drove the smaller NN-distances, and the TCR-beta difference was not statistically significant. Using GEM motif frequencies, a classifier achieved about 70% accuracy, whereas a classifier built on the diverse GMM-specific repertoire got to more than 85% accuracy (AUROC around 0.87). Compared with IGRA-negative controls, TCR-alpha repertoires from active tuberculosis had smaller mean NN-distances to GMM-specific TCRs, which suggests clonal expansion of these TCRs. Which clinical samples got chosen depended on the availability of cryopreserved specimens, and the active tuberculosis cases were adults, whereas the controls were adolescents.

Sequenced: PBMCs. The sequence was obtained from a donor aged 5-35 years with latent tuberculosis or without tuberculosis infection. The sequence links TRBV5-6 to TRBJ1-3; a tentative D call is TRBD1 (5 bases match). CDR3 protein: CASSLSGWTSNGNTIYF. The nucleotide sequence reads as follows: TGTGCCAGCAGCTTGTCAGGCTGGACATCAAACGGAAACACCATATATTTT.